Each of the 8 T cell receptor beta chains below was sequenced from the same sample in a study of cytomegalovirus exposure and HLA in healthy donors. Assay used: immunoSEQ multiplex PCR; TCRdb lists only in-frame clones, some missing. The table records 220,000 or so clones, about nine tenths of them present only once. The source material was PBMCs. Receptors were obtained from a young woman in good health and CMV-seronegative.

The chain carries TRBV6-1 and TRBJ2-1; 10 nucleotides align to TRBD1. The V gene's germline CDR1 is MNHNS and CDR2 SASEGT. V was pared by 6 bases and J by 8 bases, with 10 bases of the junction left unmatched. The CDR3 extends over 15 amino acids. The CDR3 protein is CASRDDRGHGDEQFF. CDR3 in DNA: TGTGCCAGCAGAGATGACAGGGGGCATGGGGATGAGCAGTTCTTC.

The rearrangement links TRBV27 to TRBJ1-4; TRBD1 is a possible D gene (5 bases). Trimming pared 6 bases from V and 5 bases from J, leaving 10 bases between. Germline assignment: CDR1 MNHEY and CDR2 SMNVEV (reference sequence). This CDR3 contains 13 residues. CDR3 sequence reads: CASSRVRNEKLFF. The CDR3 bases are TGTGCCAGCAGCAGGGTCCGGAATGAAAAACTGTTTTTT.

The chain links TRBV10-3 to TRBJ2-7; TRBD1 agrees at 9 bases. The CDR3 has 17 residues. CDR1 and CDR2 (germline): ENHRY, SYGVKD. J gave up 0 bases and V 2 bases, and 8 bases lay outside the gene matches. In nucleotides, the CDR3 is TGTGCCATCAGTGAGACCAACAGGGGGCTGAGCTCCTACGAGCAGTACTTC. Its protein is CAISETNRGLSSYEQYF.

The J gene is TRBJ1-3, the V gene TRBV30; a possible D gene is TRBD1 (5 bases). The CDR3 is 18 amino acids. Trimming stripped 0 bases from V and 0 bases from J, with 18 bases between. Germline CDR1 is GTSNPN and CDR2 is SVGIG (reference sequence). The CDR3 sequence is CAWSVHSGGRVSGNTIYF. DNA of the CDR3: TGTGCCTGGAGTGTACACAGCGGGGGGAGGGTCTCTGGAAACACCATATATTTT.

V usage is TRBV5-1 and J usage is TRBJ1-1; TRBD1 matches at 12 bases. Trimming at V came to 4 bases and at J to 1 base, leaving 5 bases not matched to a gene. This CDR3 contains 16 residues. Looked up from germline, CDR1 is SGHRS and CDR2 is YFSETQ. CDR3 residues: CASSTGTGGKNTEAFF. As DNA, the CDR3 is TGCGCCAGCAGCACCGGGACAGGGGGCAAGAACACTGAAGCTTTCTTT.

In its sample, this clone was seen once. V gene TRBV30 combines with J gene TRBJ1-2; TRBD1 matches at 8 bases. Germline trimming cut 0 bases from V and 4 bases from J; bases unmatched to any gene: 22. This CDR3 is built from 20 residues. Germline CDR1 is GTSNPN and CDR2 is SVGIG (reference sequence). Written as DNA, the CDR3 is TGTGCCTGGAGTGTACTTCGGACAGGGACAAACGGTCAGGGGGCCTATGGCTACACCTTC. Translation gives CAWSVLRTGTNGQGAYGYTF.

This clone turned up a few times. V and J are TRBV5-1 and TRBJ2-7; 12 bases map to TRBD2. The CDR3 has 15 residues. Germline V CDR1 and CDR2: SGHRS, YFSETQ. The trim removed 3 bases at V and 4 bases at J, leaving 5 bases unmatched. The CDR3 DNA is TGCGCCAGCAGCTCGTGGACTAGCGGGAATTACGAGCAGTACTTC. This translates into CASSSWTSGNYEQYF.

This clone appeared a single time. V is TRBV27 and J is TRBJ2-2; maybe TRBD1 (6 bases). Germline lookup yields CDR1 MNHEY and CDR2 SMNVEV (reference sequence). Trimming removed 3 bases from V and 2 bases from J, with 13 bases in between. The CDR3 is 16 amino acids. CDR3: CASSFRGQINTGELFF. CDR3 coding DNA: TGTGCCAGCAGTTTCCGCGGACAGATAAACACCGGGGAGCTGTTTTTT.